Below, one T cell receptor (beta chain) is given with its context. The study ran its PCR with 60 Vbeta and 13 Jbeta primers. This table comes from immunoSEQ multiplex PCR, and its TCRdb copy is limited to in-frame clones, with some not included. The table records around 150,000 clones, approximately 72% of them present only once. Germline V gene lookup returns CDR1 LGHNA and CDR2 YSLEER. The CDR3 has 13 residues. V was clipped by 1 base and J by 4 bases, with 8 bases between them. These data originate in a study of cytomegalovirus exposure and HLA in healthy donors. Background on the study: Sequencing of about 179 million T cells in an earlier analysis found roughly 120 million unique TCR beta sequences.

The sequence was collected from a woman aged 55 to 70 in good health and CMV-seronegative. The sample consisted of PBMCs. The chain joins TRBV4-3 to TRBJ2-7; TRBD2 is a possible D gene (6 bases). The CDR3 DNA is TGCGCCAGCAGCCAAGTACGGGGGTACGAGCAGTACTTC. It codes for CASSQVRGYEQYF.